The 22 T cell receptor beta chains below all came from one sample that was sequenced in a study of CD8+CD57+ T cells in acquired aplastic anemia. Investigators profiled TCR beta VDJ and CDR3 from genomic DNA template. TCRdb reprocessed the reads with MiXCR, giving one entry per CDR3 protein. The table lists 250,000 to 350,000 distinct CDR3 sequences, 55% to 65% of them singletons, with roughly 8% in the top ten. The sample comprised sorted CD4+, CD8+, or CD8+CD57+ T cells (not recorded which) from PBMCs. These receptors were collected from a human donor with severe aplastic anemia or a healthy control (not recorded which).

The chain combines TRBV10-3 with TRBJ2-5, with 12 positions matching TRBD2. The CDR3 is made up of 16 amino acids. V was clipped by 3 bases and J by 4 bases; unmatched bases: 6. Germline V CDR1 and CDR2: ENHRY, SYGVKD. The CDR3 bases are TGTGCCATCAGTGACGCTAGCGGGGGGGCCGTAGAGACCCAGTACTTC. Translating gives CAISDASGGAVETQYF.

CDR3 sequence: CASSSIKRDVNEQFF. The CDR3 bases are TGTGCCAGCAGCTCGATCAAGCGGGACGTCAATGAGCAGTTCTTC. The J gene is TRBJ2-1, the V gene TRBV7-2; 7 nucleotides align to TRBD2. The CDR3 is made up of 15 amino acids. CDR1 is SGHTA and CDR2 is FQGNSA in the germline V gene. V gave up 4 bases and J gave up 6 bases; unmatched junction bases: 9.

The rearrangement joins TRBV7-2 to TRBJ2-1; 13 bases are shared with TRBD2. Germline-derived CDR1 and CDR2 are SGHTA and FQGNSA. The junction had 13 bases not matched to a gene; V was cut back by 1 base and J by 7 bases. The CDR3 is 19 amino acids. The CDR3 DNA reads as TGTGCCAGCAGCTTAGGTCGTCGACTAGCGGGGGGCCGGAGGAATGAGCAGTTCTTC. Translating it yields CASSLGRRLAGGRRNEQFF.

Ten or more counts support this clonotype. The CDR3 is CASSLGGGQGPDEQYF. CDR3 coding DNA: TGTGCCAGCAGCTTAGGGGGAGGGCAGGGGCCGGACGAGCAGTACTTC. The genes are TRBV7-6 and TRBJ2-7; tentatively, D is TRBD2 (7 bases). Germline V lookup: CDR1 SGHVS, CDR2 FNYEAQ. The CDR3 is 16 amino acids. V shed 1 base and J shed 5 bases, with 18 bases lying between them.

This sequence joins TRBV2 and TRBJ1-6; 9 positions match TRBD1. The V segment lost 1 base and the J segment 10 bases; nucleotides outside the gene matches: 11. Germline CDR1 is SNHLY and CDR2 is FYNNEI. CDR3 length equals 17 residues. This CDR3 reads CASSEGDPGQGFSPLHF. The CDR3 DNA sequence: TGTGCCAGCAGTGAAGGGGACCCAGGACAGGGGTTCTCACCCCTCCACTTT.

This clonotype came up a few times. The J gene is TRBJ1-1, the V gene TRBV20-1; 7 bases line up with TRBD1. The V gene end was trimmed by 6 bases and the J gene end by 12 bases; junction bases not matched to a gene: 13. Germline assignment: CDR1 DFQATT and CDR2 SNEGSKA (reference sequence). The CDR3 has 12 amino acids. The CDR3 region has the DNA TGCAGTGCCCGAGGGGGCGCAGGGACGACTTTCTTT. Encoded protein: CSARGGAGTTFF.

This clonotype was seen many times. This chain joins TRBV7-8 and TRBJ2-3, with a tentative D call TRBD1 (5 bases). The CDR3 extends over 15 amino acids. Germline values: CDR1 SGHVS, CDR2 FQNEAQ. Between the trimmed V and J ends, which lost 1 base and 3 bases, there was a span of 11 bases. The CDR3 loop reads CASSLGRAGTDTQYF. DNA for the CDR3: TGTGCCAGCAGCTTAGGTAGGGCAGGGACAGATACGCAGTATTTT.

V usage is TRBV12-3 or TRBV12-4 and J usage is TRBJ2-3; TRBD1 matches at 7 bases. This CDR3 spans 15 amino acids. The junction had 12 bases not matched to a gene; V was cut back by 6 bases and J by 6 bases. CDR3 nucleotides: TGTGCCAGCAGACCCGAGAGGGGGCCGAAGGATACGCAGTATTTT. Translation gives CASRPERGPKDTQYF.

A note on this clonotype: With a much larger clone just one base away, this may be a read error. The chain has TRBV28 and TRBJ1-6, with no clear D. The CDR3 is 17 residues long. In germline, CDR1 is MDHEN, CDR2 SYDVKM. CDR3 nucleotide sequence: TGTGCCAACAGTTTCCCCCGTTTCACGAGTAAAGGGTCACCCCTCCACTTT. Amino acid sequence: CANSFPRFTSKGSPLHF.

This clonotype has ten or more counts. The genes are TRBV18 and TRBJ1-2, with D unresolved. V gave up 3 bases and J gave up 4 bases, with 3 bases separating them. Per germline, CDR1 KGHSH and CDR2 LQKENI. This CDR3 contains 11 residues. The chain's CDR3 is CASSPTYGYTF. The DNA for the CDR3 is TGTGCCAGCTCACCCACCTATGGCTACACCTTC.

The sample holds many counts of this clonotype. V usage is TRBV4-1 and J usage is TRBJ2-7; D may correspond to TRBD1 or TRBD2 (5 bases each). In germline, CDR1 is MGHRA, CDR2 YSYEKL. V shed 1 base and J shed 2 bases, with 12 bases lying between them. The CDR3 is 15 amino acids. DNA of the CDR3: TGCGCCAGCAGCCAAGCCGGGACGGCCGCCTACGAGCAGTACTTC. It specifies CASSQAGTAAYEQYF.

This clonotype was detected only a few times. This chain connects TRBV15 to TRBJ1-6; D uncertain. There are 14 residues in the CDR3. The V gene's germline CDR1 is LNHNV and CDR2 YYDKDF (reference sequence). Trimming pared 4 bases from V and 10 bases from J, leaving 14 bases between. As DNA, the CDR3 is TGTGCCACCAGCACGGTAGGGTTAGCGTCACCCCTCCACTTT. As protein: CATSTVGLASPLHF.

This clonotype was observed at least ten times. J is TRBJ2-7 and V is TRBV10-3; D may be TRBD2 (5 bases). CDR3 length: 14 residues. Germline values: CDR1 ENHRY, CDR2 SYGVKD. V was clipped by 6 bases and J by 2 bases, with 14 bases between them. The CDR3 reads CAISPPSGTYEQYF. The CDR3 nucleotides are TGTGCCATCAGCCCCCCCAGCGGAACCTACGAGCAGTACTTC.

The rearrangement links TRBV7-8 to TRBJ2-4, with 9 bases matching TRBD2. Germline V gene lookup returns CDR1 SGHVS and CDR2 FQNEAQ. This CDR3 is 16 amino acids long. V lost 3 bases, J lost 0 bases, and 3 bases stayed unmatched. CDR3 in amino acids: CASSLGAGGAKNIQYF. CDR3 bases: TGTGCCAGCAGCTTGGGAGCGGGAGGAGCCAAAAACATTCAGTACTTC.

In regard to this clonotype: Germline is not matched at one junction end, which may reflect a read error. This chain links TRBV19 with TRBJ1-5; D unresolved. CDR3 length: 17 amino acids. Germline V gene data show CDR1 as LNHDA and CDR2 as SQIVND (reference sequence). The CDR3 sequence: CASRLLGRGKWNQPQHF. The CDR3 nucleotides are TGTGCCAGTAGGCTGTTAGGACGGGGTAAGTGGAATCAGCCCCAGCACTTT.

This clonotype was recorded many times. V is TRBV2 and J is TRBJ1-1, with no clear D. Germline V gene lookup returns CDR1 SNHLY and CDR2 FYNNEI. This CDR3 spans 13 amino acids. V lost 4 bases, J lost 0 bases, and 6 bases lay in between. The CDR3 reads CASSGLMNTEAFF. CDR3 DNA: TGTGCCAGCAGTGGGTTAATGAACACTGAAGCTTTCTTT. Full variable domain (outside the CDR3, taken from reference TRBV2 and TRBJ1-1): EPEVTQTPSHQVTQMGQEVILRCVPISNHLYFYWYRQILGQKVEFLVSFYNNEISEKSEIFDDQFSVERPDGSNFTLKIRSTKLEDSAMYFCASSGLMNTEAFFGQGTRLTVV.

J is TRBJ1-2 and V is TRBV10-1; D possibly corresponds to TRBD1 (5 bases). The CDR3 sequence is 14 residues long. Germline CDR1 and CDR2: WNHNN and SYGVQD (reference sequence). Trimming pared 2 bases from V and 5 bases from J, leaving 12 bases between. CDR3 amino acids: CASSEKDIPYGYTF. In DNA form, the CDR3 reads TGCGCCAGCAGTGAGAAGGACATTCCTTATGGCTACACCTTC.

J is TRBJ2-1 and V is TRBV24-1; D might be TRBD1 or TRBD2, each matching 5 bases. Germline V gene data show CDR1 as KGHDR and CDR2 as SFDVKD. The V gene lost 0 bases and the J gene lost 5 bases, with 10 bases spanning the gap. The CDR3 runs to 15 residues. For the CDR3, the DNA is TGTGCCACCAGTGATTTGCGGGACCCGCACAATGAGCAGTTCTTC. It specifies CATSDLRDPHNEQFF.

The gene calls are TRBV20-1 and TRBJ2-7, with TRBD1 matching 10 bases. The CDR3 sequence is 12 residues long. Trimming removed 8 bases from V and 6 bases from J; junction bases left unmatched: 7. The germline CDR1 and CDR2 sequences are DFQATT and SNEGSKA (reference sequence). The CDR3 is CSLRDRGSEQYF. The CDR3 region has the DNA TGCAGTCTCCGGGACAGGGGAAGCGAGCAGTACTTC.

This chain connects TRBV7-6 to TRBJ1-2, with D unclear. The CDR3 consists of 18 residues. Germline assignment: CDR1 SGHVS and CDR2 FNYEAQ. V lost 4 bases and J 4 bases, leaving 25 bases between the germline ends. CDR3 nucleotides: TGTGCCAGCAGCTCACATACGTTAGCGTCAAGCGGCCTCTATGGCTACACCTTC. Residues: CASSSHTLASSGLYGYTF.

The V gene is TRBV19, the J gene TRBJ1-2, with TRBD1 matching over 9 bases. The trim removed 8 bases at V and 1 base at J, leaving 14 bases unmatched. This CDR3 is built from 17 residues. The germline gives CDR1 LNHDA, CDR2 SQIVND (reference sequence). The CDR3 sequence is CASSTPKSGQGNYGYTF. In nucleotides, the CDR3 is TGTGCCAGTTCGACTCCCAAATCGGGACAGGGTAACTATGGCTACACCTTC.

This chain uses TRBV7-6 with TRBJ1-4; TRBD1 aligns across 8 bases. Germline CDR1 is SGHVS and CDR2 is FNYEAQ. This CDR3 is built from 15 residues. Trimming removed 6 bases from V and 3 bases from J; junction bases left unmatched: 6. CDR3 protein: CASRKSGGPNEKLFF. For the CDR3, the DNA is TGTGCCAGCAGGAAATCAGGGGGCCCTAATGAAAAACTGTTTTTT. Full variable domain (remainder filled in from reference TRBV7-6 and TRBJ1-4): GAGVSQSPRYKVTKRGQDVALRCDPISGHVSLYWYRQALGQGPEFLTYFNYEAQQDKSGLPNDRFSAERPEGSISTLTIQRTEQRDSAMYRCASRKSGGPNEKLFFGSGTQLSVL.